This TCR beta chain stems from a study of blood T cells in healthy people across ages. General study points: As age increased, TCR beta diversity per million T cells fell in a roughly linear fashion. What prevented conclusive comparison of naive and antigen-experienced cells was that PBMCs were unsorted.

The use of a sample-barcoded 5' primer and a J-beta primer mix characterized a second PCR of roughly 6 to 11 cycles. TCRdb re-called the 5' RACE reads through MiXCR, storing one row per CDR3 protein. The data contain roughly 1,100,000 distinct CDR3 sequences, 20% to 25% of them seen just once; the ten biggest clones take up 0.65% to 0.95%. In the case of this clonotype: Its specificity is not known.

A further study also used this sample, focusing on T cells of mothers and their children. That source adds: Among related mother-child pairs, overlap was slightly higher than in unrelated pairs, though not significantly.

The clonotype was recovered from a girl aged 2 to 9 in good health. Material: blood.

The CDR3 is CATSDLRRQGNTGELFF. The CDR3, as DNA: TGTGCCACCAGTGATTTGCGCCGACAGGGTAACACCGGGGAGCTGTTTTTT. The J gene is TRBJ2-2, the V gene TRBV24-1; 7 bases line up with TRBD1. Per germline, CDR1 KGHDR and CDR2 SFDVKD. After removal of 0 bases from V and 2 bases from J, the junction contained 5 bases not matched to a gene. This CDR3 is 17 amino acids long.